This paragraph covers one T cell receptor (beta chain) sequence. In its sample, this clonotype was seen many times. Its antigen is currently not known. Base quality data are lacking; no much larger clone is found one base away. Stable Graves' hyperthyroidism was defined as no progression to ophthalmopathy during 18 months of follow-up. Hyperthyroidism patients were aged 18 to 65 years and newly diagnosed, with disease duration of less than 2 months. Exclusion was applied to patients with uncontrolled infections, other autoimmune diseases, pregnancy or lactation. Diagnoses were established on the basis of clinical symptoms, serum thyroxine and TRAb, thyroid ultrasound, and orbital computed tomography. PBMCs were separated from approximately 10 ml of fresh peripheral blood using Ficoll-Paque density gradient centrifugation. Trizol reagent was used to extract total RNA, and RNA quality was then checked on an Agilent 2100 Bioanalyzer.

Taken from the germline V gene (reference sequence), the CDR1 and CDR2 loops are GTSNPN and SVGIG. There are 14 amino acids in the CDR3, from cysteine to phenylalanine inclusive. The retained sequence is limited to the CDR3, 42 bases, with the frame set at the first base. At the junction V is shortened by 0 bases and J by 5 bases, with 13 bases in between. These data come from a study of T cells in Graves' hyperthyroidism and ophthalmopathy (dated by TCRdb to about 2019). The study in broad terms: Peripheral blood was collected at initial diagnosis, before any treatment. To identify distinguishing TCR V-J signatures, a discovery cohort of about 100 patients was used, comprising some 45 with Graves' ophthalmopathy and some 57 with stable Graves' hyperthyroidism. Whether ophthalmopathy could be predicted prospectively was tested in an independent validation cohort made up of 18 to 20 hyperthyroidism patients plus 17 patients who later progressed to ophthalmopathy. The 100 discovery patients were randomly divided into training and test sets at a 7:3 ratio. The study also compared thyroid tissue and blood T-cell repertoires from a handful of Graves' hyperthyroidism patients. After blood sampling, hyperthyroidism patients were treated with methimazole at a starting dose of 30 mg daily, and ophthalmopathy patients were treated with high-dose intravenous methylprednisolone. The paper describes TCR Vbeta CDR3 sequencing of roughly 130 peripheral blood samples, made up of around 41 ophthalmopathy patients, roughly 80 hyperthyroidism patients and 17 progressor patients. The research as a whole found: No statistical method was used to set the sample size in advance, and investigators knew the group allocation. Ophthalmopathy was separated from stable hyperthyroidism by a 13 V-J signature model, with approximately 90% sensitivity and approximately 81% specificity obtained in cross-validation and 80%/75% obtained in testing. In validation, the model predicted progression to ophthalmopathy a median of roughly 6.1 months before onset, with over 60% sensitivity and around 76% specificity. Most expanded thyroid clonotypes (frequency above 0.001) were also found in blood, which suggests that blood repertoires may mirror thyroid immune responses.

TCR beta CDR3 regions were amplified from RNA transcripts. A first-round RT-PCR of the TCR CDR3 used the HTBI primer set with the Qiagen OneStep RT-PCR kit. Libraries were constructed in a second round of multiplex PCR, after which size selection and purification were performed. Libraries were sequenced paired-end with 100 bp reads on an Illumina HiSeq2000. The original pipeline was this. SOAPnuke was used to process the raw data, throwing out any read that contained adapters or uncalled bases, had a mean Phred below 15, or lacked an exact constant-primer or identifier match. COPE v1.2.5 was used to merge the high-quality paired reads, and each unique nucleotide sequence was defined as a clonotype. MiTCR v1.1 was used to align clonotypes to the IMGT TRBV, TRBD and TRBJ reference segments. Only V-J combinations with frequency above 0.0001, covering about 99% of repertoires, were analysed. The TCS score was defined as the ratio of F50 (clonal expansion) to E x V (chaos), calculated using BLOSUM62-based TCRdist between CDR3 peptides within each V-J. Welch's t-statistics and random forest reduced fewer than 600 V-J features to about 13, which were used in a naive Bayes classifier (R e1071). TCRdb handled the public reads itself, with Q25 trimming in fastp and clone calling in MiXCR, and kept productive beta chains. Here each entry gathers all rows of one CDR3 protein and keeps the most common genes and DNA. These V and J calls derive from TCRdb rather than the authors' analysis. For this sample the table gives a few hundred thousand distinct CDR3 sequences, of which more than 13% were detected only once. The ten most abundant clones make up approximately 32% of the sample.

What was sequenced was blood. The receptor was derived from a woman in her 30s with Graves' hyperthyroidism. This sequence uses TRBV30 and TRBJ1-1; 5 matching bases give a weak D call of TRBD1. Here is the DNA: TGTGCCTGGAGTGTACTGAGGGGAGAGACTGAAGCTTTCTTT. Its amino acids are CAWSVLRGETEAFF.